Following are 27 T cell receptor beta chains from one sample sequenced in a study of blood T cell repertoires in COVID-19. TCRdb's copy holds only in-frame clones and misses some; the assay was immunoSEQ multiplex PCR. The sample yields roughly 180,000 clones, roughly 77% seen once. Sample: peripheral blood. These receptors were collected from a woman of 80 years or more with COVID-19, enrolled during active disease.

The CDR3 region is CASSTYGQASVGYTF. CDR3 in DNA: TGTGCCAGCAGTACATACGGACAGGCCTCTGTCGGCTACACCTTC. The genes are TRBV2 and TRBJ1-2, with TRBD1 matching over 7 bases. The CDR3 loop spans 15 amino acids. Germline assignment: CDR1 SNHLY and CDR2 FYNNEI. Trimming took 5 bases from V and 8 from J; bases not matched to a gene: 14.

This clone has more than one count but fewer than ten. This chain uses TRBV6-2 or TRBV6-3 with TRBJ2-5; D is unresolved. This CDR3 is built from 14 residues. Germline values: CDR1 MNHEY, CDR2 SVGEGT. The germline V and J ends were trimmed by 2 bases and 5 bases, with 12 bases remaining between them. The DNA for the CDR3 is TGTGCCAGCAGTTACCCTCAGGTTCGGGAGACCCAGTACTTC. Its protein is CASSYPQVRETQYF.

This clone turned up a few times. This chain joins TRBV5-1 and TRBJ2-1; a weak D match, TRBD1 (6 bases). Trimming shortened V by 5 bases and J by 8 bases, and 17 bases separated the two germline ends. This CDR3 is built from 14 residues. Germline V gene sequence: CDR1 SGHRS, CDR2 YFSETQ. This chain's CDR3 is CASRVRQGFDEQFF. The CDR3 nucleotides read TGCGCCAGCAGAGTTCGTCAGGGGTTCGATGAGCAGTTCTTC.

This chain uses TRBV12-3 or TRBV12-4 with TRBJ1-2; D gene ambiguous. V gave up 2 bases and J gave up 3 bases, with 7 bases separating them. The CDR3 sequence is 13 residues long. CDR3 DNA: TGTGCCAGCAGTTTATATCCCCACTATGGCTACACCTTC. Its protein product is CASSLYPHYGYTF.

This chain joins TRBV13 and TRBJ1-1; TRBD1 matches at 9 bases. Trimming at V came to 3 bases and at J to 9 bases, leaving 8 bases not matched to a gene. The V gene's germline CDR1 is PRHDT and CDR2 FYEKMQ (reference sequence). The CDR3 has 14 amino acids. The CDR3: CASSFLTGGIQAFF. The CDR3 DNA is TGTGCCAGCAGCTTTCTGACAGGGGGAATACAAGCTTTCTTT.

The count of this clone is one. The chain carries TRBV30 and TRBJ1-6; perhaps TRBD1 as D (5 bases). The germline V and J ends were trimmed by 5 bases and 8 bases, with 16 bases remaining between them. This CDR3 has 14 residues. Germline V lookup: CDR1 GTSNPN, CDR2 SVGIG (reference sequence). CDR3 in DNA: TGTGCCTGGGCGGTGGGGCGTACGGATTCACCCCTCCACTTT. This sequence encodes CAWAVGRTDSPLHF.

The chain joins TRBV15 to TRBJ2-1; 7 nucleotides agree with TRBD2. The CDR3 length is 15 residues. Germline V gene data show CDR1 as LNHNV and CDR2 as YYDKDF (reference sequence). V lost 5 bases, J lost 2 bases, and 6 bases stayed unmatched. The CDR3 reads CATSRQAGPYNEQFF. The CDR3, as DNA: TGTGCCACCAGCCGACAAGCGGGGCCCTACAATGAGCAGTTCTTC.

V and J are TRBV28 and TRBJ1-6; unclear D gene. The CDR3 length is 12 residues. Trimming cost V 6 bases and J 7 bases, with 7 bases left between them. Germline assignment: CDR1 MDHEN and CDR2 SYDVKM. DNA for the CDR3: TGTGCCAGCAGGCAGGCCAATTCACCCCTCCACTTT. Translating gives CASRQANSPLHF.

V usage is TRBV9 and J usage is TRBJ2-2; D is ambiguous. The V and J ends lost 3 bases and 2 bases respectively, with 5 bases between them. CDR3 length: 13 residues. Germline CDR1 reads SGDLS; CDR2 reads YYNGEE. The CDR3 nucleotides read TGTGCCAGCAGCGACTATAACACCGGGGAGCTGTTTTTT. It encodes CASSDYNTGELFF.

CDR3 bases: TGTGCCAGCAGCCAAGATGGGACTTATTCACCCCTCCACTTT. This encodes CASSQDGTYSPLHF. V usage is TRBV3-1 (or the pseudogene TRBV3-2) and J usage is TRBJ1-6, with D possibly TRBD1 on 5 matching bases. V gave up 0 bases and J gave up 8 bases, with 8 bases separating them. Per germline, CDR1 LGHDT and CDR2 YNNKEL (reference sequence). The CDR3 has 14 residues.

The count of this clone is one. V is TRBV7-6 and J is TRBJ2-1, with D possibly TRBD2 on 5 matching bases. Germline V gene lookup returns CDR1 SGHVS and CDR2 FNYEAQ. The CDR3 sequence is 13 residues long. Trimming pared 1 base from V and 6 bases from J, leaving 7 bases between. CDR3 loop: CASSLGESNEQFF. CDR3 nucleotide sequence: TGTGCCAGCAGCTTAGGGGAGAGCAATGAGCAGTTCTTC.

The V gene is TRBV9, the J gene TRBJ2-1; perhaps TRBD2 as D (5 bases). V was pared by 0 bases and J by 2 bases, with 9 bases between. CDR3 length equals 15 residues. Germline values: CDR1 SGDLS, CDR2 YYNGEE. CDR3 amino acids: CASSVGQEAYNEQFF. CDR3 DNA sequence: TGTGCCAGCAGCGTAGGCCAGGAGGCCTACAATGAGCAGTTCTTC. The whole variable domain, remainder taken from reference TRBV9 and TRBJ2-1, is DSGVTQTPKHLITATGQRVTLRCSPRSGDLSVYWYQQSLDQGLQFLIQYYNGEERAKGNILERFSAQQFPDLHSELNLSSLELGDSALYFCASSVGQEAYNEQFFGPGTRLTVL.

This clone showed up just once. The chain links TRBV6-6 to TRBJ2-7, with D possibly matching TRBD1 (7 bases). Germline-derived CDR1 and CDR2 are MNHNY and SVGAGI (reference sequence). V lost 6 bases, J lost 5 bases, and 14 bases lay in between. This CDR3 has 13 amino acids. The chain's CDR3 is CASRRDSYHEQYF. The DNA of the CDR3 is TGTGCCAGCAGGCGGGACAGTTATCACGAGCAGTACTTC.

This clone was observed a handful of times. The rearrangement joins TRBV11-2 to TRBJ1-2, with D tentatively TRBD1 (5 bases). CDR1 and CDR2 from the germline V gene are SGHAT and FQNNGV. Between the trimmed V and J ends, which lost 3 bases and 7 bases, there was a span of 9 bases. CDR3 length: 12 residues. The CDR3 region is CASSLSGGGYTF. The DNA of the CDR3 is TGTGCCAGCAGCTTGTCCGGGGGTGGCTACACCTTC.

In regard to this clone: No DNA is shown, since the ends of the CDR3 on it are uncertain; the CDR3 is the one TCRdb lists. The chain's CDR3 is CASSYVGTGATF. The chain has TRBV6-2 or TRBV6-3 and TRBJ1-2; the table's TRBD1 call for D was not verified on the DNA. From germline, CDR1 is MNHEY and CDR2 SVGEGT. 12 amino acids form the CDR3, both terminal residues included.

V and J are TRBV5-8 and TRBJ2-5; D possibly corresponds to TRBD2 (5 bases). The germline V gene has CDR1 SGHTS and CDR2 YDEGEE. The CDR3 contains 14 residues. The V gene lost 5 bases and the J gene lost 1 base, with 12 bases spanning the gap. This chain's CDR3 is CASRRATIQETQYF. In nucleotides, the CDR3 is TGTGCCAGCAGGCGGGCCACCATCCAAGAGACCCAGTACTTC.

V gene TRBV11-2 combines with J gene TRBJ2-1; D unresolved. Trimming pared 5 bases from V and 3 bases from J, leaving 5 bases between. CDR3 length: 12 amino acids. The germline V gene has CDR1 SGHAT and CDR2 FQNNGV. This CDR3 reads CASSRYYNEQFF. The CDR3 region has the DNA TGTGCCAGCAGCCGTTACTACAATGAGCAGTTCTTC. The whole variable domain, filled in from reference TRBV11-2 and TRBJ2-1, reads EAGVAQSPRYKIIEKRQSVAFWCNPISGHATLYWYQQILGQGPKLLIQFQNNGVVDDSQLPKDRFSAERLKGVDSTLKIQPAKLEDSAVYLCASSRYYNEQFFGPGTRLTVL.

This clone was counted between two and nine times. The chain links TRBV5-1 to TRBJ2-1; TRBD2 matches at 10 bases. The V gene end was trimmed by 0 bases and the J gene end by 6 bases; junction bases not matched to a gene: 0. CDR1 and CDR2 from the germline V gene are SGHRS and YFSETQ. The length of the CDR3 is 14 residues. The CDR3 sequence is CASSLASGGNEQFF. As DNA, the CDR3 is TGCGCCAGCAGCTTGGCTAGCGGGGGCAATGAGCAGTTCTTC.

The chain is built from TRBV6-5 and TRBJ1-4; D uncertain. CDR1 and CDR2 from the germline V gene are MNHEY and SVGAGI. CDR3 length equals 15 residues. Trimming took 6 bases from V and 0 from J, leaving 11 bases between them. In DNA, the CDR3 is TGTGCCAGCAGCGGCACGGGGACAACTAATGAAAAACTGTTTTTT. As protein: CASSGTGTTNEKLFF.

CDR3 residues: CASSQSSGRGTSYNEQFF. In nucleotides, the CDR3 is TGTGCCAGCAGCCAATCTAGCGGGAGGGGGACCTCCTACAATGAGCAGTTCTTC. The V and J genes are TRBV21-1 and TRBJ2-1; TRBD2 is the table's D call, not checked against the DNA. TRBV21-1 is described as a pseudogene. The CDR3 sequence is 18 residues long.

V gene TRBV11-2 combines with J gene TRBJ2-5, with a possible D match to TRBD2 (6 bases). Trimming took off 4 bases at V and 5 bases at J, with 14 bases between the two ends. This CDR3 is 14 amino acids long. Germline loops: CDR1 SGHAT, CDR2 FQNNGV. The CDR3 bases are TGTGCCAGCAGCTCTTTGGGGGGTTTGGAGACCCAGTACTTC. As protein: CASSSLGGLETQYF.

The count of this clone is one. The rearrangement uses TRBV2 and TRBJ2-7; the match to TRBD1 covers 7 bases. The germline CDR1 and CDR2 sequences are SNHLY and FYNNEI. Unmatched junction bases numbered 6, after V lost 7 bases and J lost 0 bases. The CDR3 runs 14 residues. CDR3: CASIMDRSSYEQYF. In DNA, the CDR3 is TGTGCCAGCATCATGGACAGGAGCTCCTACGAGCAGTACTTC. The full variable domain, in which reference TRBV2 and TRBJ2-7 provide the parts outside the CDR3, is EPEVTQTPSHQVTQMGQEVILRCVPISNHLYFYWYRQILGQKVEFLVSFYNNEISEKSEIFDDQFSVERPDGSNFTLKIRSTKLEDSAMYFCASIMDRSSYEQYFGPGTRLTVT.

The chain employs TRBV19 and TRBJ1-2; possibly TRBD1 for D (5 bases). Deletions cut 8 bases from V and 4 bases from J, with 14 bases between. The CDR3 contains 13 residues. The V gene's germline CDR1 is LNHDA and CDR2 SQIVND (reference sequence). This chain's CDR3 is CASSRGGTYGYTF. The CDR3 bases are TGTGCCAGTTCCCGGGGGGGAACCTATGGCTACACCTTC.

This clone was counted only a few times. The chain links TRBV7-9 to TRBJ1-1; weak D call: TRBD1 (6 bases). Germline CDR1 reads SEHNR; CDR2 reads FQNEAQ (reference sequence). V shed 6 bases and J shed 1 base, with 9 bases lying between them. The CDR3 has 13 amino acids. CDR3 loop: CASRTGTNTEAFF. Written as DNA, the CDR3 is TGTGCCAGCAGAACAGGGACGAACACTGAAGCTTTCTTT.

The chain recombines TRBV6-6 with TRBJ2-5; TRBD2 is a possible D gene (5 bases). Looked up from germline, CDR1 is MNHNY and CDR2 is SVGAGI (reference sequence). The CDR3 has 12 amino acids. V lost 6 bases and J 4 bases, leaving 9 bases between the germline ends. The CDR3: CASSTSLETQYF. DNA for the CDR3: TGTGCCAGCAGCACTAGTTTAGAGACCCAGTACTTC.

This clone was recorded once. The CDR3 reads CAWRGYRGLWYGYTF. CDR3 in DNA: TGTGCCTGGAGGGGTTACAGGGGGCTATGGTATGGCTACACCTTC. The chain couples TRBV30 to TRBJ1-2; 9 positions agree with TRBD1. The CDR3 has 15 residues. Germline CDR1 GTSNPN, CDR2 SVGIG (reference sequence). Losses at the gene ends were 3 bases for V and 5 bases for J; bases not matched to a gene: 10.

Notes on this clone: In the same sample, other DNA sequences code for this CDR3. The chain is built from TRBV5-1 and TRBJ1-2, with D perhaps TRBD1 (6 bases). CDR1 SGHRS and CDR2 YFSETQ come from the germline V gene. V lost 4 bases to trimming and J lost 1 base, with 8 bases between them. The CDR3 loop spans 13 amino acids. CDR3 loop: CASSPDSNYGYTF. The CDR3 DNA is TGCGCCAGCAGCCCGGACAGTAACTATGGCTACACCTTC.